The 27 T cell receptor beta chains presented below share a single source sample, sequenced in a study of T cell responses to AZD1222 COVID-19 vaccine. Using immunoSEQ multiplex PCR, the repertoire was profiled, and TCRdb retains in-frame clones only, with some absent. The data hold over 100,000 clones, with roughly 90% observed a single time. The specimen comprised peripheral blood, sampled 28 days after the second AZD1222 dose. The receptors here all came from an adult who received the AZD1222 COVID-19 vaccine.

DNA for the CDR3: TGCGCCAGCAGCTTTACCGGGACAGTAAGGGAAAAACTGTTTTTT. Amino acids: CASSFTGTVREKLFF. The chain joins TRBV5-1 to TRBJ1-4, with TRBD1 identical over 7 bases. The length of the CDR3 is 15 residues. Trimming removed 2 bases from V and 8 bases from J; junction bases left unmatched: 9. The germline V gene has CDR1 SGHRS and CDR2 YFSETQ.

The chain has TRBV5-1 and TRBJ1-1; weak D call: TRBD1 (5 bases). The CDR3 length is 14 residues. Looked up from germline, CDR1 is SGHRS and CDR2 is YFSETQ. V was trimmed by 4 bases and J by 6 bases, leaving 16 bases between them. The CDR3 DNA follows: TGCGCCAGCAGCGATAGGGGACGGGGCCCTGAAGCTTTCTTT. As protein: CASSDRGRGPEAFF.

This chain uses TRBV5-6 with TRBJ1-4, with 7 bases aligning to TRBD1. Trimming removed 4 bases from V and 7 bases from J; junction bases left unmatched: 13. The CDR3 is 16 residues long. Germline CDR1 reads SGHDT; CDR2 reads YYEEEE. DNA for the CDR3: TGTGCCAGCAGCGCACTAACAGGGGCCTCTGGTGAAAAACTGTTTTTT. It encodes CASSALTGASGEKLFF.

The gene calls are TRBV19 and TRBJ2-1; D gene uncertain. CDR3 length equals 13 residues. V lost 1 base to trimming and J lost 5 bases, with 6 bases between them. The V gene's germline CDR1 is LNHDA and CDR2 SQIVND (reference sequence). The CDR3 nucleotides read TGTGCCAGTAGTATAGGGCAGAACAATGAGCAGTTCTTC. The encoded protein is CASSIGQNNEQFF.

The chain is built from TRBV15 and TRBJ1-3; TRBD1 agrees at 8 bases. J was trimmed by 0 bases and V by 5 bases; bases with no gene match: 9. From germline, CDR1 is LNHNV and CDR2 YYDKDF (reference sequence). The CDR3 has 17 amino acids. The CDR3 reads CATSHPPGTGSGNTIYF. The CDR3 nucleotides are TGTGCCACCAGCCATCCACCCGGGACAGGCTCTGGAAACACCATATATTTT.

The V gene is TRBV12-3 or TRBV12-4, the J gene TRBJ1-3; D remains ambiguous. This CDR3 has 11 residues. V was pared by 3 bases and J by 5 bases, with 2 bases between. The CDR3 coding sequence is TGTGCCAGCAGTTTTAGAAACACCATATATTTT. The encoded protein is CASSFRNTIYF.

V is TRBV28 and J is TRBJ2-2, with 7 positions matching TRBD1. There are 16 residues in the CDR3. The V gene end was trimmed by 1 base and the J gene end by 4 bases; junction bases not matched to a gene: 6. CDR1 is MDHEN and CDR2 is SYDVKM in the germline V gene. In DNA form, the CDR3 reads TGTGCCAGCAGTTTATTATGGCAGGGGGTCACCGGGGAGCTGTTTTTT. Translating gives CASSLLWQGVTGELFF.

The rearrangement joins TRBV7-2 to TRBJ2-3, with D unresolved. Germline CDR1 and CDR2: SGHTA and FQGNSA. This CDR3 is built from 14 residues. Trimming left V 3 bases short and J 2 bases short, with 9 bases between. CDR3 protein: CASSFSGPTDTQYF. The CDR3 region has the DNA TGTGCCAGCAGCTTTAGTGGCCCCACAGATACGCAGTATTTT.

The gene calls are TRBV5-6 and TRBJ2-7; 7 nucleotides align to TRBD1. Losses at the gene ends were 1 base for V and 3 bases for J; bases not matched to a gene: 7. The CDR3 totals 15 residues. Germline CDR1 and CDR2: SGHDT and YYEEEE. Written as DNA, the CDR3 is TGTGCCAGCAGCTTGACCGGGACAGAAATCTACGAGCAGTACTTC. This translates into CASSLTGTEIYEQYF.

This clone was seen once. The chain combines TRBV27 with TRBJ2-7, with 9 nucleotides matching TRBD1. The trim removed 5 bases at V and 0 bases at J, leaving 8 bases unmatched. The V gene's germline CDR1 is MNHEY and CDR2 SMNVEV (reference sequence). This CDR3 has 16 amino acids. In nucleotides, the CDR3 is TGTGCCAGCAGTCCATCCGGGACAGGGCGCTCCTACGAGCAGTACTTC. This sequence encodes CASSPSGTGRSYEQYF.

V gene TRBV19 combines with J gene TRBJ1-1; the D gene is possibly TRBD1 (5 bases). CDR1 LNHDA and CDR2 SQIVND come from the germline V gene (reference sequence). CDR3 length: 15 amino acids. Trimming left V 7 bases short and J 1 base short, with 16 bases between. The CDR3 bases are TGTGCCAGTATGGTAGGAGACAGCCGGAACACTGAAGCTTTCTTT. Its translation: CASMVGDSRNTEAFF.

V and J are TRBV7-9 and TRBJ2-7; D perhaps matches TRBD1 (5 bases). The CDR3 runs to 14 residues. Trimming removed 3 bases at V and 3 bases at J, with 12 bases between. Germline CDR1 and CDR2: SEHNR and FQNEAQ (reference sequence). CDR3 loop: CASSLAGILYEQYF. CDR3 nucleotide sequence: TGTGCCAGCAGCTTGGCAGGGATCCTCTACGAGCAGTACTTC.

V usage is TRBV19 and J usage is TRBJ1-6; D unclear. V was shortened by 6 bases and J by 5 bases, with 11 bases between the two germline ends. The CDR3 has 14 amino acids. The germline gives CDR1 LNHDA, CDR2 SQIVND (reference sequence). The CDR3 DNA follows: TGTGCCAGTAGAAACGAGCGAGATAATTCACCCCTCCACTTT. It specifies CASRNERDNSPLHF.

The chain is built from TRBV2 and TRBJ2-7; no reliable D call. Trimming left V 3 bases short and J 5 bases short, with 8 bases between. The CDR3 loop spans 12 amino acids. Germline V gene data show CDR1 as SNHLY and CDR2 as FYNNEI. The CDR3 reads CASSETNNEQYF. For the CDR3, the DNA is TGTGCCAGCAGTGAGACAAACAACGAGCAGTACTTC.

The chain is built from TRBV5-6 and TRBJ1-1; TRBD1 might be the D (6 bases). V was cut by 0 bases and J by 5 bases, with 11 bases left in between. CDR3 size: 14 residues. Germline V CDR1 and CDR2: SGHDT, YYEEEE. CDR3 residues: CASSLGQGTTEAFF. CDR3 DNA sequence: TGTGCCAGCAGCTTGGGGCAGGGGACGACTGAAGCTTTCTTT.

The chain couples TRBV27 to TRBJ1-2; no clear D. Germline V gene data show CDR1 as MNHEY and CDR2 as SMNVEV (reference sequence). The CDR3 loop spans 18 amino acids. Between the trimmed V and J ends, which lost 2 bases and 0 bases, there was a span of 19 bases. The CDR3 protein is CASSLRGRTFEANYGYTF. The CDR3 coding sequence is TGTGCCAGCAGTTTACGTGGACGGACGTTTGAAGCTAACTATGGCTACACCTTC.

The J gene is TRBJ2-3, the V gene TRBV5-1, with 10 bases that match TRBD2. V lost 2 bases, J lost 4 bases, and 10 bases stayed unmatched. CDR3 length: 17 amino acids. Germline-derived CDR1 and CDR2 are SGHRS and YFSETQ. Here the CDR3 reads CASSFRTSGEVADTQYF. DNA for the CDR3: TGCGCCAGCAGCTTCCGGACTAGCGGCGAAGTAGCAGATACGCAGTATTTT.

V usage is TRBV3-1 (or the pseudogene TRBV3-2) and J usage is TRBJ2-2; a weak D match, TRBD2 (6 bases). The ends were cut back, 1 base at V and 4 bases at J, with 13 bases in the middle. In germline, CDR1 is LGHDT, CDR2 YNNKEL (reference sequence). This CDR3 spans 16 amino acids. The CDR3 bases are TGTGCCAGCAGCCAAGCGGGGGATGCGGGCACCGGGGAGCTGTTTTTT. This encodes CASSQAGDAGTGELFF.

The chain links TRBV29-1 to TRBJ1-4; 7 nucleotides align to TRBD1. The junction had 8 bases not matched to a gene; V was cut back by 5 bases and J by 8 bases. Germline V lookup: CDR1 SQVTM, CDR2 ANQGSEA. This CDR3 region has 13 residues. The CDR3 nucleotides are TGCAGCGTTAGAGACAGGGCTGGGGAAAAACTGTTTTTT. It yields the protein CSVRDRAGEKLFF.

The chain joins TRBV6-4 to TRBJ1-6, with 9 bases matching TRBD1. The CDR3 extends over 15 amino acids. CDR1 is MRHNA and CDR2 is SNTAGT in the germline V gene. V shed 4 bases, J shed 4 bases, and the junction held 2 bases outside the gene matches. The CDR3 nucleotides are TGTGCCAGCAGTGTGGACAGGGGTTATAATTCACCCCTCCACTTT. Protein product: CASSVDRGYNSPLHF.

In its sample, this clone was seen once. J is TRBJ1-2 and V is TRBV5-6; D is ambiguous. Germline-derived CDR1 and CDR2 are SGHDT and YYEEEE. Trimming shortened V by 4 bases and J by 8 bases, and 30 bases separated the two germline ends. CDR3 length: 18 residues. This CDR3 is CASSLGGAPKGRRSGYTF. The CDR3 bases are TGTGCCAGCAGCCTGGGAGGAGCCCCTAAAGGACGGCGGAGCGGCTACACCTTC. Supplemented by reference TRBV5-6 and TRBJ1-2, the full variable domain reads DAGVTQSPTHLIKTRGQQVTLRCSPKSGHDTVSWYQQALGQGPQFIFQYYEEEERQRGNFPDRFSGHQFPNYSSELNVNALLLGDSALYLCASSLGGAPKGRRSGYTFGSGTRLTVV.

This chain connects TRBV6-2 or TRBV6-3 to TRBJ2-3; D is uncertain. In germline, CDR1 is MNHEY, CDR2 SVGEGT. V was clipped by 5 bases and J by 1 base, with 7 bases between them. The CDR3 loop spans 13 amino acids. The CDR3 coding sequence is TGTGCCAGCAGTAGGGTGGGCACAGATACGCAGTATTTT. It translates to CASSRVGTDTQYF.

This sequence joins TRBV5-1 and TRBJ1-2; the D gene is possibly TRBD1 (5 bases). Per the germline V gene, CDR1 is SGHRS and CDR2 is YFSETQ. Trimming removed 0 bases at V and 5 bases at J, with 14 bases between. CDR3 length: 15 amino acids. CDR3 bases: TGCGCCAGCAGCTTGGTGCAGGGAAGAGGGTATGGCTACACCTTC. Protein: CASSLVQGRGYGYTF.

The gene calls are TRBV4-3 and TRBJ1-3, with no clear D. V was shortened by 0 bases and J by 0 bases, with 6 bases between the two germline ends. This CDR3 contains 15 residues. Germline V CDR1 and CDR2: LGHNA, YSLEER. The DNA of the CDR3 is TGCGCCAGCAGCCAAGATCTTAGCTCTGGAAACACCATATATTTT. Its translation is CASSQDLSSGNTIYF.

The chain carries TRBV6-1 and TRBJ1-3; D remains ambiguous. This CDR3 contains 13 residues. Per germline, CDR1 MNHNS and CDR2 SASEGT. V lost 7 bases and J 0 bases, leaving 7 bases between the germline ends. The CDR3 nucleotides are TGTGCCAGCAAGCCCATCTCTGGAAACACCATATATTTT. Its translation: CASKPISGNTIYF.

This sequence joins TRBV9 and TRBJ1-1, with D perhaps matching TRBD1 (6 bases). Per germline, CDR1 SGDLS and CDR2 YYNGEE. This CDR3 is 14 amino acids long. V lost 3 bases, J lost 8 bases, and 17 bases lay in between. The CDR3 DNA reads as TGTGCCAGCAGCGCCGTACAGGGAGCGGGAGAAGCTTTCTTT. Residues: CASSAVQGAGEAFF.

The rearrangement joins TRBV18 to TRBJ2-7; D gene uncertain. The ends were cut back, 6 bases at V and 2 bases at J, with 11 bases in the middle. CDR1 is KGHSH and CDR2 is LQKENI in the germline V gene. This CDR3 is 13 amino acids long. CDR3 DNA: TGTGCCAGCTCCACGGGCAACGCCTACGAGCAGTACTTC. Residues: CASSTGNAYEQYF.